This entry concerns a single T cell receptor (beta chain). What it recognizes is unknown. This entry comes from a study of OX40 agonist ivuxolimab in advanced cancers. Points from the study as a whole: Certain nonresponders likewise exhibited a low normalized T-cell clonal expansion.

Germline V gene sequence: CDR1 SGHRS, CDR2 YFSETQ. The CDR3 length is 14 residues. The V segment lost 8 bases and the J segment 0 bases; nucleotides outside the gene matches: 4. The table came from immunoSEQ multiplex PCR; TCRdb's copy has only in-frame clones and leaves some out. The data contain approximately 60,000 clones, around 90% of them seen just once; the ten biggest clones take up 0.62%. Specimen: CD4+ or CD8+ T cells sorted from blood, collected in a trial of the OX40 agonist ivuxolimab. The receptor was isolated from an adult with an advanced solid tumor such as melanoma, head and neck, liver or kidney cancer. J is TRBJ2-3 and V is TRBV5-1; 9 bases align to TRBD2. Here the CDR3 reads CASTTSGSTDTQYF. Here the CDR3 DNA reads TGCGCCAGTACGACTAGCGGTAGCACAGATACGCAGTATTTT.